This is a list of T cell receptor beta chains from one sample in a study of Tregs in tolerant kidney transplant recipients. Sequencing was performed with immunoSEQ multiplex PCR; in TCRdb, only in-frame clones are kept and a portion is missing. Found here are 95,000 to 120,000 clones, 90% of them singletons; the top ten hold around 0.35%. This specimen was CD4+ T cells from blood, taken before the transplant. These receptors were collected from a human donor who received a combined kidney and bone marrow transplant. CDR3s include the opening cysteine and the closing phenylalanine or tryptophan. The order of the fields is clone size, J gene, D gene, V gene, CDR3 protein, CDR3 DNA. A D gene is named only where the DNA matches it firmly. Size is stated for part of the rows, as once, few or many counts, or as a class when the clone is expanded.

abundance: -; j_gene: TRBJ2-1; d_gene: -; v_gene: TRBV5-1; CDR3aa: CASRKDLYNEQFF; CDR3nt: TGCGCCAGCAGGAAGGACTTGTACAATGAGCAGTTCTTC
abundance: -; j_gene: TRBJ2-4; d_gene: -; v_gene: TRBV19; CDR3aa: CASSITPGGINIQYF; CDR3nt: TGTGCCAGTAGTATAACCCCAGGGGGGATCAACATTCAGTACTTC
abundance: once; j_gene: TRBJ1-1; d_gene: -; v_gene: TRBV28; CDR3aa: CASSLPGRRTEAFF; CDR3nt: TGTGCCAGCAGTTTGCCAGGGAGGAGGACTGAAGCTTTCTTT
abundance: once; j_gene: TRBJ2-1; d_gene: -; v_gene: TRBV19; CDR3aa: CASNRAGFYNEQFF; CDR3nt: TGTGCCAGTAATCGCGCAGGGTTTTACAATGAGCAGTTCTTC
abundance: -; j_gene: TRBJ1-1; d_gene: TRBD1; v_gene: TRBV2; CDR3aa: CASRGLPGQGNTEAFF; CDR3nt: TGTGCCAGCAGGGGGCTACCGGGACAGGGGAACACTGAAGCTTTCTTT
abundance: -; j_gene: TRBJ2-2; d_gene: -; v_gene: TRBV7-8; CDR3aa: CASSIELWTTNTGELFF; CDR3nt: TGTGCCAGCAGCATAGAGCTGTGGACAACGAACACCGGGGAGCTGTTTTTT
abundance: -; j_gene: TRBJ2-1; d_gene: -; v_gene: TRBV11-2; CDR3aa: CASSPRNEQFF; CDR3nt: TGTGCCAGCAGCCCCCGCAATGAGCAGTTCTTC
abundance: -; j_gene: TRBJ1-3; d_gene: -; v_gene: TRBV9; CDR3aa: CASSVSTGFGNTIYF; CDR3nt: TGTGCCAGCAGCGTAAGCACAGGGTTCGGAAACACCATATATTTT
abundance: -; j_gene: TRBJ2-5; d_gene: -; v_gene: TRBV6-6; CDR3aa: CASSYGPDEYF; CDR3nt: TGTGCCAGCAGTTACGGGCCAGACGAGTACTTC
abundance: -; j_gene: TRBJ2-7; d_gene: TRBD2; v_gene: TRBV5-1; CDR3aa: CASSHQGLAGGGRYEQYF; CDR3nt: TGCGCCAGCAGCCATCAAGGACTAGCGGGAGGTGGGCGCTACGAGCAGTACTTC
abundance: few; j_gene: TRBJ2-3; d_gene: TRBD2; v_gene: TRBV11-2; CDR3aa: CASSRQGTSGETDTQYF; CDR3nt: TGTGCCAGCAGCCGTCAAGGGACTAGCGGGGAAACAGATACGCAGTATTTT
abundance: -; j_gene: TRBJ1-6; d_gene: -; v_gene: TRBV19; CDR3aa: CASTSWGDSPLHF; CDR3nt: TGTGCCAGTACCTCTTGGGGCGATTCACCCCTCCACTTT
abundance: -; j_gene: TRBJ1-1; d_gene: TRBD1; v_gene: TRBV6-5; CDR3aa: CASRGQGAGDTEAFF; CDR3nt: TGTGCCAGCAGGGGACAGGGGGCGGGTGACACTGAAGCTTTCTTT
abundance: -; j_gene: TRBJ2-3; d_gene: -; v_gene: TRBV5-4; CDR3aa: CASSRGLPPDTQYF; CDR3nt: TGTGCCAGCAGCCGAGGACTGCCCCCAGATACGCAGTATTTT
abundance: -; j_gene: TRBJ1-5; d_gene: -; v_gene: TRBV28; CDR3aa: CASSPGGGYSNQPQHF; CDR3nt: TGTGCCAGCAGCCCGGGGGGGGGTTATAGCAATCAGCCCCAGCATTTT
abundance: -; j_gene: TRBJ2-2; d_gene: TRBD1; v_gene: TRBV25-1; CDR3aa: CASIGTGPTGELFF; CDR3nt: TGTGCCAGCATCGGGACAGGCCCAACCGGGGAGCTGTTTTTT
abundance: -; j_gene: TRBJ2-7; d_gene: -; v_gene: TRBV10-3; CDR3aa: CAIREGGGPSYEQYF; CDR3nt: TGTGCCATCCGGGAGGGAGGGGGCCCCTCCTACGAGCAGTACTTC
abundance: -; j_gene: TRBJ2-2; d_gene: TRBD1; v_gene: TRBV5-1; CDR3aa: CASSFQGARYTGELFF; CDR3nt: TGCGCCAGCAGCTTCCAGGGGGCGCGGTACACCGGGGAGCTGTTTTTT
abundance: -; j_gene: TRBJ2-1; d_gene: TRBD2; v_gene: TRBV18; CDR3aa: CASSPLGGLAGVDEQFF; CDR3nt: TGTGCCAGCTCACCGCTAGGGGGACTAGCGGGAGTGGATGAGCAGTTCTTC
abundance: -; j_gene: TRBJ2-7; d_gene: -; v_gene: TRBV19; CDR3aa: CASSIKQGYEQYF; CDR3nt: TGTGCCAGTAGTATAAAACAGGGCTACGAGCAGTACTTC
abundance: -; j_gene: TRBJ2-2; d_gene: TRBD1; v_gene: TRBV30; CDR3aa: CAWSNRGTGELFF; CDR3nt: TGTGCCTGGAGTAACAGGGGCACCGGGGAGCTGTTTTTT
abundance: once; j_gene: TRBJ2-7; d_gene: TRBD1; v_gene: TRBV6-5; CDR3aa: CASHTGTGRYEQYF; CDR3nt: TGTGCCAGCCACACTGGGACAGGGCGCTACGAGCAGTACTTC
abundance: once; j_gene: TRBJ1-2; d_gene: TRBD1; v_gene: TRBV6-1; CDR3aa: CASRTGGKYGYTF; CDR3nt: TGTGCCAGTCGGACAGGGGGGAAGTATGGCTACACCTTC
abundance: -; j_gene: TRBJ1-1; d_gene: TRBD1; v_gene: TRBV6-5; CDR3aa: CASSYLFGTGGSEAFF; CDR3nt: TGTGCCAGCAGTTACCTTTTCGGGACAGGGGGTTCTGAAGCTTTCTTT
abundance: -; j_gene: TRBJ2-3; d_gene: TRBD2; v_gene: TRBV7-9; CDR3aa: CASSITSGSTDTQYF; CDR3nt: TGTGCCAGCAGCATAACTAGCGGGAGCACAGATACGCAGTATTTT
abundance: -; j_gene: TRBJ1-2; d_gene: -; v_gene: TRBV7-9; CDR3aa: CASSFWEGQRGGYTF; CDR3nt: TGTGCCAGCAGCTTTTGGGAGGGCCAGCGGGGTGGCTACACCTTC
abundance: -; j_gene: TRBJ1-4; d_gene: -; v_gene: TRBV6-5; CDR3aa: CASSTVFYSGEKLFF; CDR3nt: TGTGCCAGCTCGACGGTATTTTATTCAGGTGAAAAACTGTTTTTT
abundance: few; j_gene: TRBJ1-4; d_gene: -; v_gene: TRBV29-1; CDR3aa: CSVTDPGGEKLFF; CDR3nt: TGCAGCGTTACCGATCCGGGGGGAGAAAAACTGTTTTTT
abundance: -; j_gene: TRBJ2-7; d_gene: -; v_gene: TRBV2; CDR3aa: CASQSDSRSYEQYF; CDR3nt: TGTGCCAGCCAGTCCGACAGCCGCTCCTACGAGCAGTACTTC
abundance: -; j_gene: TRBJ1-4; d_gene: TRBD1; v_gene: TRBV11-2; CDR3aa: CASSIRTGFNEKLFF; CDR3nt: TGTGCCAGCAGCATCCGGACAGGATTTAATGAAAAACTGTTTTTT
abundance: -; j_gene: TRBJ2-6; d_gene: TRBD1; v_gene: TRBV4-1; CDR3aa: CASSLEPTGLAGANVLTF; CDR3nt: TGCGCCAGCAGCCTCGAACCGACAGGGCTGGCTGGGGCCAACGTCCTGACTTTC
abundance: -; j_gene: TRBJ2-1; d_gene: -; v_gene: TRBV9; CDR3aa: CASSAQGGEQFF; CDR3nt: TGTGCCAGCAGCGCCCAGGGGGGAGAGCAGTTCTTC
abundance: -; j_gene: TRBJ2-3; d_gene: -; v_gene: TRBV10-1; CDR3aa: CASSGDSLVTDTQYF; CDR3nt: TGCGCCAGCAGTGGGGACTCGCTGGTTACAGATACGCAGTATTTT
abundance: -; j_gene: TRBJ1-1; d_gene: -; v_gene: TRBV12-5; CDR3aa: CASGLVMGGAGTVPEAFF; CDR3nt: TGTGCTAGTGGTTTGGTTATGGGAGGGGCAGGGACCGTCCCTGAAGCTTTCTTT
abundance: -; j_gene: TRBJ1-1; d_gene: -; v_gene: TRBV6-5; CDR3aa: CASRARGTEAFF; CDR3nt: TGTGCCAGCAGAGCGAGAGGGACTGAAGCTTTCTTT
abundance: -; j_gene: TRBJ2-2; d_gene: TRBD2; v_gene: TRBV5-5; CDR3aa: CASARGGLAGGPAGELFF; CDR3nt: TGTGCCAGCGCTCGGGGCGGGCTAGCGGGAGGGCCGGCCGGGGAGCTGTTTTTT
abundance: -; j_gene: TRBJ2-1; d_gene: -; v_gene: TRBV11-2; CDR3aa: CASSLDWNRYNEQFF; CDR3nt: TGTGCCAGCAGCTTGGATTGGAACAGATACAATGAGCAGTTCTTC
abundance: few; j_gene: TRBJ1-2; d_gene: -; v_gene: TRBV5-5; CDR3aa: CASSFSGPNYGYTF; CDR3nt: TGTGCCAGCAGCTTCTCAGGGCCGAACTATGGCTACACCTTC
abundance: -; j_gene: TRBJ2-2; d_gene: TRBD1; v_gene: TRBV28; CDR3aa: CASRARGRNTGELFF; CDR3nt: TGTGCCAGCAGAGCCAGGGGGAGGAACACCGGGGAGCTGTTTTTT
abundance: -; j_gene: TRBJ2-7; d_gene: TRBD2; v_gene: TRBV7-2; CDR3aa: CASSLAAGRNGEQYF; CDR3nt: TGTGCCAGCAGCTTAGCAGCGGGACGAAATGGAGAGCAGTACTTC
abundance: -; j_gene: TRBJ1-1; d_gene: -; v_gene: TRBV5-1; CDR3aa: CASSLAGTINTEAFF; CDR3nt: TGCGCCAGCAGCTTGGCCGGGACAATTAACACTGAAGCTTTCTTT
abundance: -; j_gene: TRBJ2-1; d_gene: TRBD1; v_gene: TRBV7-6; CDR3aa: CASSPWTGEGNEQFF; CDR3nt: TGTGCCAGCAGCCCCTGGACAGGGGAGGGCAATGAGCAGTTCTTC
abundance: once; j_gene: TRBJ1-1; d_gene: TRBD1; v_gene: TRBV6-5; CDR3aa: CASSPQGAPTEAFF; CDR3nt: TGTGCCAGCAGCCCACAGGGGGCCCCCACTGAAGCTTTCTTT
abundance: -; j_gene: TRBJ2-7; d_gene: TRBD2; v_gene: TRBV6-5; CDR3aa: CASSGAGGEEQYF; CDR3nt: TGTGCCAGCAGTGGGGCCGGGGGGGAAGAGCAGTACTTC
abundance: -; j_gene: TRBJ1-5; d_gene: -; v_gene: TRBV19; CDR3aa: CASSINREYSNQPQHF; CDR3nt: TGTGCCAGTAGTATAAATCGAGAATATAGCAATCAGCCCCAGCATTTT
abundance: once; j_gene: TRBJ2-2; d_gene: -; v_gene: TRBV9; CDR3aa: CASSKSGTGELFF; CDR3nt: TGTGCCAGCAGCAAGTCGGGCACCGGGGAGCTGTTTTTT
abundance: -; j_gene: TRBJ1-5; d_gene: TRBD1; v_gene: TRBV5-1; CDR3aa: CASSFSGTADQPQHF; CDR3nt: TGCGCCAGCAGCTTCTCCGGGACAGCCGATCAGCCCCAGCATTTT
abundance: few; j_gene: TRBJ1-2; d_gene: TRBD1; v_gene: TRBV2; CDR3aa: CASHLDRAGYTF; CDR3nt: TGTGCCAGCCACCTTGACAGGGCGGGCTACACCTTC
abundance: -; j_gene: TRBJ1-3; d_gene: -; v_gene: TRBV5-4; CDR3aa: CASSYGGASGNTIYF; CDR3nt: TGTGCCAGCAGCTATGGGGGGGCCTCTGGAAACACCATATATTTT
abundance: -; j_gene: TRBJ2-7; d_gene: TRBD2; v_gene: TRBV5-4; CDR3aa: CASSFSVAGDYEQYF; CDR3nt: TGTGCCAGCAGCTTTTCCGTAGCGGGAGACTACGAGCAGTACTTC
abundance: many; j_gene: TRBJ1-5; d_gene: -; v_gene: TRBV7-8; CDR3aa: CASSLGEAEPQHF; CDR3nt: TGTGCCAGCAGCTTAGGGGAAGCGGAGCCCCAGCATTTT
abundance: -; j_gene: TRBJ1-3; d_gene: TRBD1; v_gene: TRBV9; CDR3aa: CASSDGTGDSGNTIYF; CDR3nt: TGTGCCAGCAGCGATGGGACAGGGGACTCTGGAAACACCATATATTTT
abundance: once; j_gene: TRBJ2-7; d_gene: -; v_gene: TRBV6-6; CDR3aa: CASSPPQGLTYEQYF; CDR3nt: TGTGCCAGCAGCCCCCCGCAGGGGCTCACCTACGAGCAGTACTTC
abundance: -; j_gene: TRBJ1-2; d_gene: TRBD1; v_gene: TRBV4-1; CDR3aa: CASSHGGLGQGNYGYTF; CDR3nt: TGCGCCAGCAGCCATGGCGGATTGGGACAGGGTAATTATGGCTACACCTTC
abundance: -; j_gene: TRBJ2-7; d_gene: TRBD1; v_gene: TRBV28; CDR3aa: CASSSGTVTYEQYF; CDR3nt: TGTGCCAGCAGTTCCGGGACAGTGACCTACGAGCAGTACTTC
abundance: -; j_gene: TRBJ2-3; d_gene: TRBD1; v_gene: TRBV7-2; CDR3aa: CASSRGGGQGIDTQYF; CDR3nt: TGTGCCAGCAGCCGAGGGGGGGGACAGGGAATAGATACGCAGTATTTT